This record covers a single TCR beta chain. This record belongs to a study of yellow fever vaccine responses in identical twins. TCRdb processed the RT-PCR reads anew with MiXCR; each CDR3 protein has one entry. The table has approximately 9,700 distinct CDR3 sequences, 83% seen once. The sample in question was T cells from blood (PBMCs), unsorted or a sorted subset (not recorded which), obtained before or after yellow fever vaccination (not recorded which). The clonotype was recovered from a woman aged 18-29 years who received the yellow fever vaccine.

The CDR3 DNA sequence: TGCAGTGCTACTCAGTACAATGAGCAGTTCTTC. Residues: CSATQYNEQFF. This chain uses TRBV20-1 with TRBJ2-1; no clear D gene. The ends were cut back, 4 bases at V and 4 bases at J, with 5 bases in the middle. Germline V gene data show CDR1 as DFQATT and CDR2 as SNEGSKA (reference sequence). The CDR3 runs 11 residues.